This T cell receptor (beta chain) was found in a study of cytomegalovirus exposure and HLA in healthy donors. Study conclusions and caveats: Productive rates of about 87% or about 30% were seen for most TCR beta V segments in an earlier analysis.

As for this clone: The antigen is not known.

As for the donors, each was a healthy bone marrow donor. Donors likely had unrecorded immune exposures despite being nominally healthy when sampled. The CDR3 runs 13 residues. Germline V CDR1 and CDR2: SEHNR, FQNEAQ (reference sequence). The V and J ends lost 3 bases and 3 bases respectively, with 8 bases between them. The PCR contained 60 Vbeta and 13 Jbeta primers. Clones were read by immunoSEQ multiplex PCR, and TCRdb kept only the in-frame ones, dropping some. The sample yields under 250,000 clones, about 80% seen once. The genes are TRBV7-9 and TRBJ1-2; TRBD1 is a possible D gene (5 bases). The receptor comes from a woman in her twenties or thirties in good health and CMV-seronegative. Sample: PBMCs. The CDR3 region has the DNA TGTGCCAGCAGCTTGGGGGGGTACTATGGCTACACCTTC. It yields the protein CASSLGGYYGYTF.